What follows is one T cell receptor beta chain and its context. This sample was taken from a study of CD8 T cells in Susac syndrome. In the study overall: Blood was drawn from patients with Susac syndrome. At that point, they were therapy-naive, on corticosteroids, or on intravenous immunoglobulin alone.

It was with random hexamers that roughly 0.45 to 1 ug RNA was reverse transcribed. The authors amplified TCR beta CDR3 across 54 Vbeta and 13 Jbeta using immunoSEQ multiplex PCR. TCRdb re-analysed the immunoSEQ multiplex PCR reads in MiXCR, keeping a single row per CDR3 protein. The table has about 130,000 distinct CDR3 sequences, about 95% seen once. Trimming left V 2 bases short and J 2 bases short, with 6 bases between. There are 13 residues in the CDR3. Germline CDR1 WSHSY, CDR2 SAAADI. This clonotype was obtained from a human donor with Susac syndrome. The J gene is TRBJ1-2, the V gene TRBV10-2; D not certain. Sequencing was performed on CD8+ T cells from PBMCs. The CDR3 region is CASSEMRNYGYTF. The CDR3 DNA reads TGCGCCAGCAGTGAGATGCGGAACTATGGCTACACCTTC.